The entry below describes one T cell receptor (beta chain). The CDR3 has 13 amino acids. The germline gives CDR1 SGDLS, CDR2 YYNGEE. Trimming stripped 3 bases from V and 6 bases from J, with 12 bases between. This sample is part of a study of blood T cells in healthy people across ages. The use of a sample-barcoded 5' primer and a J-beta primer mix characterized a second PCR of about 7 to 12 cycles. Sequencing recovered at least 3 million CDR3-containing paired-end reads from each sample. TCRdb passed the 5' RACE reads through MiXCR, listing each CDR3 protein once. The sample consists of roughly 1 million distinct CDR3 sequences, around 25% of them appearing once. These same data were also listed under a study on T cells of mothers and their children.

Source material: blood. The chain recombines TRBV9 with TRBJ2-5; D ambiguous. This clonotype was obtained from a girl aged 2 to 10 in good health. CDR3 sequence: CASSAGVEQTQYF. The CDR3 DNA reads as TGTGCCAGCAGCGCCGGAGTCGAGCAGACCCAGTACTTC.